A single sample is the source of the 3 T cell receptor beta chains below, sequenced in a study of cytomegalovirus exposure and HLA in healthy donors (dated by TCRdb to about 2017). Preparation of the library involved the immunoSEQ multiplex PCR assay. For the multiplex PCR, a mixture combining 60 forward primers for TCR Vbeta segments and 13 reverse primers for TCR Jbeta segments was used. This is the immuneACCESS table as TCRdb keeps it, with only in-frame sequences that have V and J called. A part of the clones is gone; compared with another copy, unresolved V genes explain less than half, and the rest is unexplained. The sample has roughly 130,000 clones on record, under 85% of them singletons. The biggest ten clones account for under 2% of the sample. Sequenced material: PBMCs. The receptor source for this set is a boy aged 5 to 17 in good health and CMV-seronegative.

There are a few counts of this clone. The chain links TRBV6-5 to TRBJ1-1, with D possibly being TRBD1 (5 bases). Deletions cut 7 bases from V and 4 bases from J, with 13 bases between. This CDR3 comprises 13 residues. Germline assignment: CDR1 MNHEY and CDR2 SVGAGI. For the CDR3, the DNA is TGTGCCAGCATCAAGGGAGGGGCCACTGAAGCTTTCTTT. This translates into CASIKGGATEAFF.

There are a few counts of this clone. The chain links TRBV4-1 to TRBJ1-2; D is unresolved. V gave up 5 bases and J gave up 7 bases, with 14 bases separating them. The CDR3 consists of 13 residues. Germline lookup yields CDR1 MGHRA and CDR2 YSYEKL. As DNA, the CDR3 is TGCGCCAGCAGCTCGGGGTCATACTCTGGCTACACCTTC. It specifies CASSSGSYSGYTF.

V and J are TRBV9 and TRBJ2-2; D remains ambiguous. CDR3 length: 14 amino acids. Germline CDR1 is SGDLS and CDR2 is YYNGEE. V lost 0 bases and J 2 bases, leaving 5 bases between the germline ends. In nucleotides, the CDR3 is TGTGCCAGCAGCGTAGAAACAAACACCGGGGAGCTGTTTTTT. It specifies CASSVETNTGELFF.